This TCR beta chain was recorded in a study of cytomegalovirus exposure and HLA in healthy donors (TCRdb year 2017). For the wider study: An earlier analysis of 587 of the donors reported 276 Gb of sequence data and approximately 120 million unique TCR beta sequences obtained from around 190 million T cells. An early release covering over 500 HLA-typed donors comprised roughly 300 gigabases of sequencing data and 65 million to 100 million unique TCR sequences. Of the approximately 400 genotyped donors, about 84% fell in the genetic ancestry cluster associated with self-reported Caucasian donors. The study aimed to test whether signatures of past pathogen exposure could be identified by cataloging public T cell receptors. The study profiled the T cell repertoires of more than 500 subjects by immunosequencing and related them to cytomegalovirus serostatus. In addition to the first cohort of several hundred subjects, a separate validation cohort of 130 or so different subjects was used. To predict cytomegalovirus infection status, the study brought together high-throughput TCR immunosequencing, statistical association of individual TCRs with disease status, and machine learning. A later analysis re-analyzed previously published TCR beta repertoires from approximately 670 donors and added high-resolution HLA genotyping to study TCR occurrence patterns. The later analysis used no new phenotypic data to find candidate immune exposures, relying instead on TCR beta sequences and their occurrence across donors. An earlier analysis of roughly 580 of the donors used high-throughput TCR beta sequencing to judge whether each TCR beta V gene segment behaved as functional or pseudogenic. Donor age, sex, ethnicity and CMV serostatus were compiled together with the repertoire data. A later genetic analysis took genome-wide SNP genotypes for about 55% of the roughly 700 donors and used that subset as a discovery cohort. Every discovery cohort repertoire had been produced on one sequencing platform. HLA typing covered class I and class II loci at four-digit resolution. The number of donors typed differed by locus, with roughly 629-640 for A, B, C, DRB1 and DQB1, roughly 520 for DQA1, 606 for DPA1, and roughly 450 for DPB1. Roughly 5 DR-DQ haplotypes were handled as single units for association and clustering, since linkage in the cohort was strong. Across approximately 400 genotyped donors of the cohort, an average of about 240,000 unique TCR beta nucleotide sequences per donor were sequenced, and approximately 17% of those sequences were non-productive.

The cohort comprised around 700 healthy bone marrow donors. At the time of sampling, all cohort members were nominally healthy, though unrecorded immune exposures were likely present. The donor was CMV seropositive and was included in the group of 290 or so seropositive cohort members. Every donor gave a peripheral blood sample, and the peripheral blood mononuclear cells from that sample were used for TCR beta sequencing. The Qiagen DNeasy Blood Extraction Kit was used to extract genomic DNA from the blood cell samples. Results and caveats for the whole study, not just this receptor: Correlated functional status among segregating V segments might be attributable to linkage disequilibrium, but an unknown experimental factor could not be ruled out. A later analysis associated 16,951 TCR beta sequences with specific HLA alleles at a false discovery rate of 0.05. CMV serostatus was the only immune exposure information available for the cohort. Strong co-occurrence of HLA alleles, especially DR and DQ, made assigning TCR associations to individual alleles difficult. Cytomegalovirus status was reported to be diagnosed by the classifier with high specificity and sensitivity in both the original and validation cohorts. While some public TCRs were present in many individuals, most TCR sequences turned up only very rarely across donors. In a later analysis, HLA-associated TCR beta chains showed more clonal expansion and lower generation probabilities than non-associated chains that were equally common. Some IMGT-functional V segments, including TRBV6-2 and TRBV6-3, could not be distinguished by the 87-base-pair reads and were therefore excluded. Compared with the roughly 700-donor mean, donors in an Asian-associated ancestry cluster had fewer N-insertions in productive TCRs, according to a later genetic analysis. According to a later analysis, parvovirus B19, influenza, CMV and Epstein-Barr virus appeared linked to several top co-occurrence clusters. According to a later analysis, TCR association rates differed among HLA loci, with DRB1 alleles showing the most associated TCRs and HLA-C alleles showing the fewest. A later analysis found that most CMV-associated TCR beta chains appeared HLA-restricted, with HLA associations seemingly driven largely by CMV exposure. The authors suggested that the approach could potentially be extended to other disease states and immunological phenotypes. Presence/absence analyses assumed roughly uniform sequencing depth across donors, an assumption that may not hold. In an earlier analysis of approximately 590 of the donors, most TCR beta V segments appeared in productive rearrangements about 87% or about 30% of the time, broadly matching IMGT annotations. The earlier analysis of some 540 of the donors excluded approximately 15 rarely observed V segments, including chromosome 9 orphons, because counts were too low. The sequencing pipeline was judged likely to have produced a cluster of highly shared sequence variants as a technical artifact. A few of the identified cytomegalovirus-associated TCR beta chains were confirmed in vitro to be specific for cytomegalovirus antigens. The cohort was sequenced for TCR beta chains only, and without alpha or paired-chain data the features that could be detected were limited. A later genetic analysis associated a missense DCLRE1C variant with V-gene and J-gene trimming of TCR beta chains, and an independent cohort replicated the association. A further reported finding was that TCR beta sequences accurately predicted the HLA-A and HLA-B alleles for most subjects in the first cohort. A total of 150 or so TCR beta chains were listed by the study as associated with cytomegalovirus. Because HLA typing was unavailable for some donors at each locus, only the typed subset was used in association tests.

V is shortened by 2 bases, J by 0 bases, and the region joining them spans 8 bases. Measured from the cysteine to the phenylalanine, the CDR3 is 15 residues long. The retained sequence is limited to the CDR3, 45 bases, with the frame set at the first base. CDR1 MDHEN and CDR2 SYDVKM are derived from the germline V gene. The library was produced with the immunoSEQ multiplex PCR assay. A mixture of 60 forward primers for TCR Vbeta segments and 13 reverse primers for TCR Jbeta segments was used in the multiplex PCR. The CDR3 region of rearranged TCR beta genes was amplified from genomic DNA with a multiplex PCR assay. The Illumina HiSeq System was used to sequence the amplified TCR beta libraries as 87-base-pair reads. The original pipeline was this. A later analysis tallied tens of millions of unique TCR beta chains across the 700 or so repertoires, and about 10 million of those chains were shared by two or more donors. Raw reads were error-corrected and collapsed into unique sequences by a nearest-neighbor algorithm in which closely related sequences were merged to remove PCR and sequencing errors. Alignment of CDR3 sequences to IMGT reference sequences was used to assign V, D and J gene segments. Each retained sequence needed at least a six-nucleotide match to both a V gene segment and a J gene segment. Rearrangements were called productive when the CDR3 lacked stop codons and stayed in frame with V and J; all others were non-productive. CDR3 was defined by IMGT convention, running from the second conserved V-encoded cysteine to the conserved J-encoded phenylalanine. The earlier analysis of more than 450 of the donors excluded sequences that lacked an unambiguous match to a single V gene segment. In an earlier analysis of roughly 600 of the donors, a V segment was called functional when productive rearrangements were above 56.7%, and segregating when the standard deviation between donors exceeded 5%. A statistical classification framework was built for diagnosing cytomegalovirus status from the catalog of TCR beta chain sequences. A later analysis assigned V and J genes by comparing TCR nucleotide sequences with IMGT/GENE-DB human TR gene sequences. In a later analysis, CDR3 sequences and most-parsimonious VDJ recombination scenarios were assigned using the TCRdist pipeline. In a later analysis, each TCR beta chain was defined by its CDR3 amino acid sequence together with its V-gene family, and reads lacking a unique V-gene family were excluded. A later analysis removed 592 highly shared, low-generation-probability nucleotide sequences to deal with suspected cross-contamination and a sequencing artifact. A later analysis calculated a clonal expansion index for each public chain from normalized within-repertoire ranks of inferred template counts. A later analysis computed generation probabilities with a VDJ recombination model fitted to out-of-frame rearrangements, and checked the results against IGoR. In a later analysis, hypergeometric tests were used to score TCR-TCR, TCR-HLA and TCR-CMV co-occurrence, with a repertoire-size bias correction applied to TCR pairs. False discovery rates were estimated in a later analysis by permuting HLA or CMV assignments 20 times. In a later analysis, co-occurring TCRs were grouped with DBSCAN, and TCRdist sequence similarity was added when clustering was performed within HLA-allele-positive subsets. Repertoires with fewer than 30,000 or more than 120,000 public chains, plus five repertoires with anomalous nucleotide sharing, were excluded from co-occurrence clustering. The clones in this table, taken by TCRdb from immuneACCESS, are in-frame only. Not every clone is retained; where verified, under half of the shortfall comes from an unresolved V gene, and the cause of the rest is unknown. The V and J calls and the clone size are those of that table, but D and trimming were determined from the DNA. In all, the sample holds 100,000 to 150,000 clones, and roughly three quarters of those were seen once. The ten largest make up roughly a tenth of the sample.

Only a few counts were recorded for this clone. What this receptor recognizes is not known. Per-base quality was not reported, and no clone a single base away is much larger than it. Sequenced: PBMCs. The V and J genes are TRBV28 and TRBJ1-3; the D gene is possibly TRBD1, with 6 bases matching. The receptor's source is a man aged 25 to 40 in good health and CMV-seropositive. The bases are TGTGCCAGCAGTTTAGGACAGTACTCTGGAAACACCATATATTTT. Translated, it gives CASSLGQYSGNTIYF.